What follows is one TCR beta chain and its context. Its specific antigen is unknown. Base-call qualities are not available, and no considerably larger clone is one nucleotide away. Ficoll-Paque density gradient centrifugation was the method used to isolate PBMCs. This entry comes from a study of T-cell memory formation after mild COVID-19 (dated by TCRdb to about 2021). About the full investigation: TCR sequence clusters from the two donors were largely donor specific. In two donors, T-cell clones that expanded and contracted after mild COVID-19 were followed by sequencing TCRalpha and TCRbeta repertoires longitudinally. Two young, previously healthy adult volunteers made up the cohort, one male and one female. The full study reports these points: SARS-CoV-2 specificity was not confirmed for the second-wave clones peaking on day 37. Contracting CD4+ clones turned up mainly in the CM and EM memory subsets, whereas EMRA was where CD8+ clones were enriched. Balanced CD4/CD8 phenotypes were observed for clones contracting from day 15 to 85, whereas a bias towards CD4+ was observed for a second wave of clones expanding from day 15 to 37. The study included only two mild cases, and larger cohorts that include severe cases with pre-infection samples were judged to be necessary. Some responding clones were detected in pre-infection memory, which suggested that pre-existing cross-reactive memory T cells had joined the SARS-CoV-2 response.

Data came from an Illumina NovaSeq 6000. cDNA libraries for TCRalpha and TCRbeta were prepared by 5'RACE using constant-segment primers, with sample barcodes and unique molecular identifiers added. RNA was extracted from every sample with Trizol reagent. Libraries were amplified in two PCR steps, with a second sample barcode and Illumina TruSeq adapters added in the second step. Libraries were sequenced on an Illumina NovaSeq with 2 x 150 bp paired-end reads. The authors processed their data as follows. Demultiplexing of reads and collapsing into UMI-guided consensus sequences were performed with migec v1.2.7. Using mixcr v2.1.11, UMI consensuses were aligned to TRA and TRB V and J templates and then assembled into clonotypes. A clonotype was counted as expanded or contracted only if both edgeR and NoisET called the change significant, with noise models trained on biological replicates. edgeR calls used a false discovery rate-adjusted p below 0.01 and a log2 fold-change threshold of 1. PCA with hierarchical clustering of max-normalized trajectories of the 1000 most abundant clonotypes was used as exploratory dynamics analysis. Separately sequenced CD4+ and CD8+ repertoires were used to assign the CD4 or CD8 phenotype of responding clones. The public reads were run again by TCRdb, first through fastp at Q25 and then through MiXCR, and only productive beta chains were kept. Duplicate CDR3 protein sequences are folded into a single record with the most common DNA and genes. These V and J calls derive from TCRdb rather than the authors' analysis. The sample table lists more than 350,000 distinct CDR3 sequences, 21% of them with a count of one. The top ten constitute around an eighth of the sample.

Spanning cysteine to phenylalanine, the CDR3 consists of 13 amino acids. The retained sequence is limited to the CDR3, 39 bases, with the frame set at the first base. V loses 4 bases of germline sequence and J loses 7 bases, and the interval between the two ends is 12 bases. CDR1 and CDR2 (KGHDR, SFDVKD) derive from the germline V gene. The receptor was derived from an adult woman who had mild COVID-19 (a few samples of this study predate the infection). The sample titles of this study are shuffled in the database, so cell type and time point are left out; the donor was told from shared clones. This chain is built from TRBV24-1 and TRBJ1-2, and TRBD1 may be the D gene, going by 5 matching bases. Sequencing input: PBMCs or a T cell subset sorted from them (not recorded which). The CDR3 protein: CATSDRERGGYTF. The nucleotide sequence reads TGTGCCACCAGTGACAGGGAGAGGGGTGGCTACACCTTC.